The next 27 T cell receptor beta chains were all read from a single sample in a study of T cells in Graves' hyperthyroidism and ophthalmopathy. TCR beta CDR3 regions were amplified from RNA transcripts. TCR CDR3 underwent first-round RT-PCR with the HTBI primer set. MiXCR, applied by TCRdb to the multiplex PCR reads, yields one record per CDR3 protein. The table lists roughly 640,000 distinct CDR3 sequences, more than 15% of them singletons, with around 3.5% in the top ten. The source material was blood. The source of these receptors is a woman between 35 and 50 years old with Graves' ophthalmopathy.

This clonotype has at least ten counts. This chain connects TRBV6-1 to TRBJ1-1; D ambiguous. From germline, CDR1 is MNHNS and CDR2 SASEGT. V gave up 6 bases and J gave up 5 bases, with 19 bases separating them. The CDR3 spans 15 residues. The CDR3 here is CASRLSILVGTEAFF. DNA of the CDR3: TGTGCCAGCAGACTTTCCATCTTGGTCGGTACTGAAGCTTTCTTT.

This clonotype showed up many times. The V and J genes are TRBV6-1 and TRBJ2-1, with 8 bases fitting TRBD1. The CDR3 is 17 amino acids. Germline-derived CDR1 and CDR2 are MNHNS and SASEGT. V shed 0 bases, J shed 7 bases, and the junction held 11 bases outside the gene matches. This chain's CDR3 is CASSEAVFRGRSNEQFF. The DNA for the CDR3 is TGTGCCAGCAGTGAAGCCGTCTTCAGGGGGCGATCAAATGAGCAGTTCTTC.

This clonotype was found many times. The chain combines TRBV6-1 with TRBJ1-1; possible D gene TRBD1, 5 bases. The germline gives CDR1 MNHNS, CDR2 SASEGT. The CDR3 extends over 14 amino acids. V was shortened by 6 bases and J by 1 base, with 12 bases between the two germline ends. The CDR3 region has the DNA TGTGCCAGCAGAGGATGGGGCGCGAACACTGAAGCTTTCTTT. Translated, it gives CASRGWGANTEAFF.

This clonotype was counted only a few times. V gene TRBV28 combines with J gene TRBJ2-7; unclear D gene. Trimming left V 7 bases short and J 2 bases short, with 18 bases between. Germline V gene lookup returns CDR1 MDHEN and CDR2 SYDVKM. The CDR3 totals 15 residues. Here the CDR3 reads CASNVGDQTTYEQYF. The CDR3 DNA reads TGTGCCAGCAATGTCGGAGACCAAACAACCTACGAGCAGTACTTC.

The chain has TRBV20-1 and TRBJ2-7, with 7 bases aligning to TRBD2. This CDR3 comprises 13 residues. Per the germline V gene, CDR1 is DFQATT and CDR2 is SNEGSKA (reference sequence). V trimming: 6 bases; J trimming: 0 bases; junction bases outside the gene matches: 5. The CDR3 loop is CSAGRARSYEQYF. The DNA of the CDR3 is TGCAGTGCAGGGAGGGCCCGCTCCTACGAGCAGTACTTC.

This rearrangement joins TRBV19 to TRBJ1-2; D gene uncertain. Germline lookup yields CDR1 LNHDA and CDR2 SQIVND (reference sequence). The CDR3 is 14 residues long. V was clipped by 6 bases and J by 2 bases, with 13 bases between them. CDR3 residues: CASRYVDVNYGYTF. CDR3 DNA: TGTGCCAGTAGATATGTTGACGTCAACTATGGCTACACCTTC.

This clonotype has a count of ten or more. The rearrangement joins TRBV28 to TRBJ1-1; TRBD1 agrees at 9 bases. This CDR3 has 16 amino acids. CDR1 MDHEN and CDR2 SYDVKM come from the germline V gene. Trimming took 4 bases from V and 0 from J; bases not matched to a gene: 6. CDR3 amino acids: CASSSPGQGVNTEAFF. The CDR3 region has the DNA TGTGCCAGCAGTTCTCCGGGACAGGGTGTGAACACTGAAGCTTTCTTT.

This clonotype was counted a few times. The rearrangement uses TRBV27 and TRBJ2-7; 8 nucleotides agree with TRBD1. The CDR3 is made up of 15 amino acids. Trimming removed 5 bases from V and 2 bases from J; junction bases left unmatched: 8. The V gene's germline CDR1 is MNHEY and CDR2 SMNVEV (reference sequence). The CDR3 loop reads CASSVRTGHTYEQYF. The CDR3 DNA follows: TGTGCCAGCAGTGTCCGGACAGGGCATACCTACGAGCAGTACTTC.

The rearrangement joins TRBV5-8 to TRBJ2-2, with 7 nucleotides matching TRBD1. The CDR3 covers 15 residues. V dropped 4 bases and J dropped 6; count of bases not matched to a gene: 9. In germline, CDR1 is SGHTS, CDR2 YDEGEE. The CDR3 coding sequence is TGTGCCAGCAGCCCCTTCGGGACAGCATCCGGGGAGCTGTTTTTT. Translating it yields CASSPFGTASGELFF.

On this clonotype: Since a much larger clone is just one base distant, this may be a read error. The chain recombines TRBV5-5 with TRBJ2-5, with 10 bases aligning to TRBD1. The J segment lost 2 bases and the V segment lost 1 base, leaving 5 bases of the junction unmatched. Germline V lookup: CDR1 SGHKS, CDR2 YYEKEE (reference sequence). The CDR3 spans 16 residues. The CDR3 region has the DNA TGTGCCAGCAGCTTGTCCGGACAGGGGGAGCAAGAGACCCAGTACTTC. Its protein product is CASSLSGQGEQETQYF.

This clonotype has ten or more counts. The chain is built from TRBV2 and TRBJ2-1; possibly TRBD1 for D (6 bases). V was shortened by 3 bases and J by 3 bases, with 12 bases between the two germline ends. CDR1 SNHLY and CDR2 FYNNEI come from the germline V gene. The CDR3 is 15 amino acids. This CDR3 reads CASSDDRSIYNEQFF. The CDR3 nucleotides read TGTGCCAGCAGTGACGACAGGTCGATCTACAATGAGCAGTTCTTC.

This clonotype was seen a few times. The chain carries TRBV6-5 and TRBJ1-6; the D is unclear. Germline V lookup: CDR1 MNHEY, CDR2 SVGAGI. V lost 1 base and J lost 8, with 6 bases in between. The CDR3 sequence is 13 residues long. The CDR3 coding sequence is TGTGCCAGCAGTTACTTGGAGGATTCACCCCTCCACTTT. Translation: CASSYLEDSPLHF.

This clonotype has a count of ten or more. The chain is built from TRBV18 and TRBJ1-1; TRBD1 might be the D (5 bases). CDR3 length: 14 amino acids. Germline V lookup: CDR1 KGHSH, CDR2 LQKENI. V shed 3 bases and J shed 3 bases, with 11 bases lying between them. The CDR3 DNA reads as TGTGCCAGCTCACCCCCGGCCAGGGACACTGAAGCTTTCTTT. Translating gives CASSPPARDTEAFF. Looking up the rest from reference TRBV18 and TRBJ1-1 gives the full variable domain: NAGVMQNPRHLVRRRGQEARLRCSPMKGHSHVYWYRQLPEEGLKFMVYLQKENIIDESGMPKERFSAEFPKEGPSILRIQQVVRGDSAAYFCASSPPARDTEAFFGQGTRLTVV.

This clonotype came up many times. The chain combines TRBV27 with TRBJ2-1; D perhaps matches TRBD2 (6 bases). V was cut by 3 bases and J by 8 bases, with 17 bases left in between. The CDR3 consists of 15 residues. Germline CDR1 and CDR2: MNHEY and SMNVEV (reference sequence). CDR3 protein: CASSLIRVAVDEQFF. CDR3 nucleotide sequence: TGTGCCAGCAGTTTGATCAGGGTAGCGGTCGATGAGCAGTTCTTC.

This clonotype showed up just a few times. The chain employs TRBV7-9 and TRBJ2-3; the D is unclear. CDR1 is SEHNR and CDR2 is FQNEAQ in the germline V gene (reference sequence). The CDR3 has 16 amino acids. Trimming removed 3 bases at V and 2 bases at J, with 15 bases between. The CDR3 DNA reads as TGTGCCAGCAGCTTGGGTGGCGGAAGTTTCACAGATACGCAGTATTTT. Amino acid sequence: CASSLGGGSFTDTQYF.

This clonotype turned up a few times. V usage is TRBV7-3 and J usage is TRBJ2-2; TRBD1 matches 8 bases. After removal of 4 bases from V and 4 bases from J, the junction contained 11 bases not matched to a gene. CDR3 length: 17 residues. Germline CDR1 is SGHTA and CDR2 is FQGTGA. The CDR3 sequence is CASSSQGARVSTGELFF. CDR3 nucleotides: TGTGCCAGCAGCTCGCAGGGGGCCCGGGTGAGCACCGGGGAGCTGTTTTTT.

In its sample, this clonotype was seen many times. The chain uses TRBV7-3 and TRBJ2-3, with 7 nucleotides matching TRBD2. The CDR3 consists of 16 residues. Trimming at V came to 2 bases and at J to 2 bases, leaving 7 bases not matched to a gene. Germline CDR1 and CDR2: SGHTA and FQGTGA. In nucleotides, the CDR3 is TGTGCCAGCAGCTTAGGGAGGGGCGGCCCCACAGATACGCAGTATTTT. This gives the protein CASSLGRGGPTDTQYF. The entire variable domain, with the rest obtained from reference TRBV7-3 and TRBJ2-3, is as follows: GAGVSQTPSNKVTEKGKYVELRCDPISGHTALYWYRQSLGQGPEFLIYFQGTGAADDSGLPNDRFFAVRPEGSVSTLKIQRTERGDSAVYLCASSLGRGGPTDTQYFGPGTRLTVL.

A word on this clonotype: Possible read error: a much larger clone is one base away. The chain couples TRBV11-2 to TRBJ2-7; 10 positions agree with TRBD1. The CDR3 is made up of 14 amino acids. In germline, CDR1 is SGHAT, CDR2 FQNNGV. CDR3 nucleotide sequence: TGTGCCAGCAGCTCAGACAGGGGGCGGTACGAGCGGTACTTC. It specifies CASSSDRGRYERYF.

This clonotype was seen more than once but under ten times. Germline and junction disagree at one end, which may indicate a read error. J is TRBJ1-1 and V is TRBV20-1; D possibly corresponds to TRBD1 (5 bases). This CDR3 is 17 amino acids long. The germline gives CDR1 DFQATT, CDR2 SNEGSKA (reference sequence). The CDR3 nucleotides read TGCAGTGCTAGAGATCGGATGTTGGACGGGGGGAACGCTGAAGCTTTCTTT. Protein sequence: CSARDRMLDGGNAEAFF.

This clonotype was detected many times. This chain connects TRBV28 to TRBJ2-7, with 8 bases aligning to TRBD2. Germline CDR1 reads MDHEN; CDR2 reads SYDVKM. The trim removed 6 bases at V and 6 bases at J, leaving 16 bases unmatched. This CDR3 comprises 16 residues. CDR3 nucleotides: TGTGCCAGCAGCCGATCTATGGGCGGGAGGATATCCGAGCAGTACTTC. Translation: CASSRSMGGRISEQYF.

This clonotype was recorded many times. The chain combines TRBV6-1 with TRBJ2-5; TRBD2 might be the D (6 bases). Looked up from germline, CDR1 is MNHNS and CDR2 is SASEGT. The CDR3 has 14 residues. V was clipped by 3 bases and J by 5 bases, with 13 bases between them. This CDR3 is CASSDWRGWETQYF. Written as DNA, the CDR3 is TGTGCCAGCAGTGATTGGAGGGGTTGGGAGACCCAGTACTTC.

In its sample, this clonotype was seen many times. The rearrangement joins TRBV12-3 or TRBV12-4 to TRBJ2-7; 9 nucleotides agree with TRBD1. V shed 0 bases and J 1 base; nucleotides not matched to a gene: 1. This CDR3 has 15 residues. The CDR3 bases are TGTGCCAGCAGTTTAGCGGGACAGGGTTCCTACGAGCAGTACTTC. Protein: CASSLAGQGSYEQYF.

This clonotype was seen once. A read error may be the cause here, since a much bigger clone is one base away. The chain recombines TRBV29-1 with TRBJ2-1; D possibly corresponds to TRBD2 (7 bases). CDR3 length: 14 amino acids. CDR1 SQVTM and CDR2 ANQGSEA come from the germline V gene. Written as DNA, the CDR3 is TGCAGCGCCCTCGGGGGGCACCAAGCCGATGAGCGGTTCTTC. Translating it yields CSALGGHQADERFF.

This clonotype was seen a few times. The gene calls are TRBV28 and TRBJ2-5; perhaps TRBD2 as D (6 bases). Trimming cost V 5 bases and J 11 bases, with 21 bases left between them. The CDR3 contains 14 residues. Germline assignment: CDR1 MDHEN and CDR2 SYDVKM. CDR3 sequence reads: CASSPKGGTDVQYF. CDR3 sequence (DNA): TGTGCCAGCAGTCCTAAGGGCGGGACTGACGTACAGTACTTC.

CDR3: CASSFRGVGNNSPLHF. Written as DNA, the CDR3 is TGTGCCAGCAGCTTCAGGGGAGTAGGGAATAATTCACCCCTCCACTTT. This rearrangement joins TRBV7-9 to TRBJ1-6; tentatively, D is TRBD1 (6 bases). The CDR3 totals 16 residues. Germline loops: CDR1 SEHNR, CDR2 FQNEAQ (reference sequence). Trimming took off 3 bases at V and 5 bases at J, with 14 bases between the two ends.

This clonotype was recorded once. The rearrangement uses TRBV5-1 and TRBJ2-1; 11 nucleotides match TRBD1. Per germline, CDR1 SGHRS and CDR2 YFSETQ. J gave up 3 bases and V 2 bases, and 4 bases lay outside the gene matches. The CDR3 runs 16 residues. CDR3: CASSFSGTGGYNEQFF. CDR3 sequence (DNA): TGCGCCAGCAGCTTCTCCGGGACAGGGGGCTACAATGAGCAGTTCTTC.

This clonotype came up many times. V gene TRBV30 combines with J gene TRBJ1-5; D is unclear. Germline values: CDR1 GTSNPN, CDR2 SVGIG (reference sequence). The CDR3 is 13 amino acids. Trimming took 5 bases from V and 0 from J, leaving 8 bases between them. The CDR3 nucleotides read TGTGCCTGGGCTACGGATAGCAATCAGCCCCAGCATTTT. This gives the protein CAWATDSNQPQHF.